The next 11 T cell receptor beta chains were all read from a single sample in a study of shared clonotypes between healthy human individuals. Sequenced by immunoSEQ multiplex PCR; TCRdb stores in-frame clones only, minus some. The sample comprises roughly 1,500,000 clones, 95% to 99% of which are singletons, and 0.4% to 0.55% rests with the top ten. The sample taken for sequencing was naive CD4+ T cells sorted from blood. The sample's subset: CD45RA+ positively selected. The receptors stem from a young man in good health.

CDR3 loop: CASSLAGDSSQYF. The CDR3 DNA reads as TGCGCCAGCAGCTTGGCCGGGGATAGCTCGCAGTATTTT. The chain joins TRBV5-1 to TRBJ2-3; possible D gene TRBD2, 5 bases. The germline V gene encodes CDR1 SGHRS and CDR2 YFSETQ. CDR3 length: 13 amino acids. V was cut by 0 bases and J by 10 bases, with 12 bases left in between. Combining the CDR3 with reference TRBV5-1 and TRBJ2-3 gives the whole variable domain KAGVTQTPRYLIKTRGQQVTLSCSPISGHRSVSWYQQTPGQGLQFLFEYFSETQRNKGNFPGRFSGRQFSNSRSEMNVSTLELGDSALYLCASSLAGDSSQYFGPGTRLTVL.

This clone was detected only once. J is TRBJ2-7 and V is TRBV19, with a weak D call TRBD1 (6 bases). Germline V gives CDR1 LNHDA, CDR2 SQIVND (reference sequence). V lost 7 bases and J 2 bases, leaving 21 bases between the germline ends. This CDR3 contains 16 residues. The CDR3 DNA is TGTGCCAGTACCCCAAGCCCACAGGGACACCCCTACGAGCAGTACTTC. Translation gives CASTPSPQGHPYEQYF.

The J gene is TRBJ2-2, the V gene TRBV7-9; TRBD2 aligns across 11 bases. CDR1 and CDR2 from the germline V gene are SEHNR and FQNEAQ (reference sequence). The CDR3 length is 17 residues. Trimming cost V 2 bases and J 7 bases; bases outside gene matches: 9. CDR3 nucleotides: TGTGCCAGCAGCTTAACTAGCGGGAGAATTTCGGGCGGGGAGCTGTTTTTT. Its protein product is CASSLTSGRISGGELFF.

The table lists this clone with a count of one. The rearrangement uses TRBV14 and TRBJ1-2; tentative D call: TRBD1 (6 bases). Per germline, CDR1 SGHDN and CDR2 FVKESK. The germline V and J ends were trimmed by 7 bases and 3 bases, with 27 bases remaining between them. The CDR3 has 18 residues. This chain's CDR3 is CASTPPAPGGPPHYGYTF. CDR3 sequence (DNA): TGTGCCAGCACCCCACCTGCTCCTGGGGGCCCCCCCCACTATGGCTACACCTTC.

The chain is built from TRBV28 and TRBJ2-4, with a tentative D call TRBD1 (5 bases). Trimming shortened V by 2 bases and J by 7 bases, and 12 bases separated the two germline ends. Germline V gene lookup returns CDR1 MDHEN and CDR2 SYDVKM. This CDR3 is built from 14 residues. In nucleotides, the CDR3 is TGTGCCAGCAGTTTACCGACAGTGGGGAACATTCAGTACTTC. Encoded protein: CASSLPTVGNIQYF.

The chain has TRBV14 and TRBJ1-1, with D hard to call. Germline CDR1 reads SGHDN; CDR2 reads FVKESK. The CDR3 runs 11 residues. The V end was cut by 4 bases, the J end by 9 bases, with 9 bases between. The CDR3 sequence: CASSPGPKAFF. The CDR3, as DNA: TGTGCCAGCAGCCCGGGCCCCAAAGCTTTCTTT.

Notes on this clone: Other DNA sequences in this specimen translate into the identical CDR3. The V gene is TRBV5-1, the J gene TRBJ2-5; D is perhaps TRBD2 (7 bases). Per the germline V gene, CDR1 is SGHRS and CDR2 is YFSETQ. This CDR3 region has 13 residues. V was trimmed by 6 bases and J by 5 bases, leaving 14 bases between them. Here the CDR3 reads CASTRGGGETQYF. CDR3 sequence (DNA): TGCGCCAGCACAAGGGGAGGGGGGGAGACCCAGTACTTC.

The chain recombines TRBV28 with TRBJ1-2; no definite D call. Germline CDR1 reads MDHEN; CDR2 reads SYDVKM. CDR3 length: 16 amino acids. V dropped 5 bases and J dropped 2 bases, with 18 bases sitting between them. CDR3 sequence reads: CASSPGGLPTNYGYTF. DNA for the CDR3: TGTGCCAGCAGTCCCGGAGGGCTGCCCACGAACTATGGCTACACCTTC.

The chain uses TRBV9 and TRBJ2-3; D might be TRBD2 (5 bases). CDR1 is SGDLS and CDR2 is YYNGEE in the germline V gene. CDR3 length equals 15 residues. Trimming took off 0 bases at V and 1 base at J, with 9 bases between the two ends. CDR3 residues: CASSVGDSGTDTQYF. In DNA form, the CDR3 reads TGTGCCAGCAGCGTAGGGGATAGCGGCACAGATACGCAGTATTTT.

This clone was seen a single time. This sequence joins TRBV20-1 and TRBJ1-1; TRBD1 might be the D (6 bases). This CDR3 has 11 amino acids. Germline CDR1 DFQATT, CDR2 SNEGSKA (reference sequence). CDR3 amino acids: CRGQMNTEAFF. The CDR3 DNA reads as TGCAGAGGACAGATGAACACTGAAGCTTTCTTT.

This clone has only one observation. The chain recombines TRBV18 with TRBJ2-7, with D possibly matching TRBD1 (6 bases). Germline-derived CDR1 and CDR2 are KGHSH and LQKENI. The ends were cut back, 1 base at V and 2 bases at J, with 15 bases in the middle. The CDR3 is made up of 16 amino acids. The CDR3 region has the DNA TGTGCCAGCTCACCACTTGATGGTGGGGGCACCTACGAGCAGTACTTC. It yields the protein CASSPLDGGGTYEQYF.